Listed here is a single T cell receptor beta chain. Its antigen is still unknown. One end of the junction fails to match germline, which may point to a read error. As for time point: newly diagnosed GD, antithyroid drugs for less than 3 months. TCR sequences were obtained from RNA taken from PBMCs. The source of the sample is a study of regulatory T cells in long-lasting Graves disease. From germline, CDR1 is MDHEN and CDR2 SYDVKM. The CDR3 length is 20 residues. HTBI primers from iRepertoire and Arm-PCR of CDR3 regions yielded the TCR beta libraries. TCRdb redid the calling of the multiplex PCR reads with MiXCR, one entry per CDR3 protein. The data hold 400,000 to 500,000 distinct CDR3 sequences, with over 15% observed a single time. Study-level findings and limits: Persistent Graves' disease cases displayed lower TCR diversity than newly diagnosed ones. There were preferences for TRBV28, TRBJ1-2 and TRBJ2-5 in persistent disease.

A further study also used this sample, focusing on T cells in Graves' hyperthyroidism and ophthalmopathy. From that second work: The study used the HTBI primer set for a first-round RT-PCR of the TCR CDR3.

This TCR was sampled from a woman between 18 and 30 years old with Graves disease. The specimen comprised peripheral blood mononuclear cells (PBMCs), sampled at new diagnosis, from a patient treated with antithyroid drugs. V usage is TRBV28 and J usage is TRBJ1-2; D possibly corresponds to TRBD1 (6 bases). The CDR3 nucleotides read TGTTCCAGCAGTTTAGAGTCCCCCGATGTGGCTCCGGGGGCGGCAGATGGCTACACCTTC. Residues: CSSSLESPDVAPGAADGYTF.